This is a list of T cell receptor beta chains from one sample in a study of CD8+ T cells in alopecia areata. This table comes from immunoSEQ multiplex PCR, and its TCRdb copy is limited to in-frame clones, with some not included. The sample records roughly 13,000 clones, roughly three fifths being singletons. The specimen was CD4+ Tregs sorted from blood. The receptors derive from a human donor with alopecia areata. Both conserved end residues are part of each CDR3. Each record gives: clone size, D gene, V gene, J gene, CDR3 DNA, CDR3 protein. D genes are given only for firm matches. For some rows the clone size is stated as once, few or many, or as a class when expanded; others skip it.

>few|TRBD2|TRBV7-9|TRBJ2-1
TGTGCCAGCCTTTTGGCACTAGCGGGGTTAAACAATGAGCAGTTCTTC
CASLLALAGLNNEQFF
>few|-|TRBV6-1|TRBJ2-3
TGTGCCAGCGGGGGATCCACAGATACGCAGTATTTT
CASGGSTDTQYF
>few|-|TRBV20-1|TRBJ1-5
TGCAGTGCTAGACTGGGTCAGCCCCAGCATTTT
CSARLGQPQHF
>once|TRBD2|TRBV4-2|TRBJ2-5
TGTGCCAGCAGCCAAGGACTAGCGGGAGAAGAGACCCAGTACTTC
CASSQGLAGEETQYF
>-|TRBD2|TRBV6-4|TRBJ2-1
TGTGCCAGCAGTACAAGACTAGCGGTCGACAATGAGCAGTTCTTC
CASSTRLAVDNEQFF
>-|-|TRBV5-1|TRBJ1-1
TGCGCCAGCAGCTTGGCAGGGGCCCTGAACACTGAAGCTTTCTTT
CASSLAGALNTEAFF
>-|-|TRBV28|TRBJ2-6
TGTGCCAGCAGTTTTTACCGCAGGTTCGGGTCTGGGGCCAACGTCCTGACTTTC
CASSFYRRFGSGANVLTF
>-|-|TRBV5-1|TRBJ2-1
TGCGCCAGCAGCTTGGACGGGAGTTTAAATGAGCAGTTCTTC
CASSLDGSLNEQFF
>few|-|TRBV6-1|TRBJ2-7
TGTGCCAGCAGAAAAGTGACAGCTGACTACGAGCAGTACTTC
CASRKVTADYEQYF
>-|TRBD1|TRBV18|TRBJ1-1
TGTGCCAGCTCACTTACGGGACAGGGGAATTCTGAAGCTTTCTTT
CASSLTGQGNSEAFF
>-|-|TRBV6-6|TRBJ2-7
TGTGCCAGCAGCTCGGGGTCCCTGAGCTCCTACGAGCAGTACTTC
CASSSGSLSSYEQYF
>-|TRBD1|TRBV5-1|TRBJ2-2
TGCGCCAGCAGCGTAGAGTTGTGGACAGGGCCCACCGGGGAGCTGTTTTTT
CASSVELWTGPTGELFF
>-|-|TRBV10-1|TRBJ2-6
TGCGCCAGCAGTGCGGACCCTGGGGCCAACGTCCTGACTTTC
CASSADPGANVLTF
>-|-|TRBV6-6|TRBJ2-3
TGTGCCAGCAGTTCGATTACGCAGTATTTT
CASSSITQYF
>few|-|TRBV2|TRBJ2-7
TGTGCCAGCAGTCCGGGCCAGTGGGAGACGTGGGAGCAGTACTTC
CASSPGQWETWEQYF
>-|-|TRBV13|TRBJ2-5
TGTGCCAGCAGCTTTCGACTCACCTCTAAGGGGGAGACCCAGTACTTC
CASSFRLTSKGETQYF
>few|-|TRBV18|TRBJ2-4
TGTGCCAGCTCACCACCAGGGTACGGCAAAAACATTCAGTACTTC
CASSPPGYGKNIQYF
>-|-|TRBV5-4|TRBJ1-1
TGTGCCAGCAGCTTGGCCAGACTGAACACTGAAGCTTTCTTT
CASSLARLNTEAFF
>-|-|TRBV27|TRBJ1-1
TGTGCCAGCAGTTTTAGGGCAGTTAACACTGAAGCTTTCTTT
CASSFRAVNTEAFF
>-|-|TRBV7-6|TRBJ1-1
TGTGCCAGCCAGCTTACCAGGGGAAACACTGAAGCTTTCTTT
CASQLTRGNTEAFF
>-|-|TRBV7-3|TRBJ2-4
TGTGCCAGCAGCTTTGGGGACATTCAGTACTTC
CASSFGDIQYF
>-|TRBD2|TRBV7-9|TRBJ2-7
TGTGCCTCATCACTAGCGGGAGGATCCTACGAGCAGTACTTC
CASSLAGGSYEQYF
>-|-|TRBV7-9|TRBJ1-1
TGTGCCAGCAGCTTAGCGCTGAGGTCTGAAGCTTTCTTT
CASSLALRSEAFF
>-|-|TRBV6-5|TRBJ1-2
TGTGCCACTAGGGAGGGTACAGGATGGGTTGGCTACACCTTC
CATREGTGWVGYTF
>few|-|TRBV7-6|TRBJ2-3
TGTGCCAGCAGCTCCCTTCCGGGGGTGATAACAGATACGCAGTATTTT
CASSSLPGVITDTQYF
>-|-|TRBV19|TRBJ1-1
TGTGCCACCCGTTTATACAGGGCGGTGAACACTGAAGCTTTCTTT
CATRLYRAVNTEAFF